The source of this T cell receptor beta chain is a study of T-cell reconstitution after alpha-beta-depleted transplantation in children. This CDR3 is built from 13 residues. Deletions cut 4 bases from V and 11 bases from J, with 15 bases between. CDR1 SGHTA and CDR2 FQGNSA come from the germline V gene. TCRbeta library construction was performed incorporating unique molecular identifiers. TCRdb independently ran MiXCR on the PCR reads; one entry per CDR3 protein. The sample has about 500,000 distinct CDR3 sequences; around a third are singletons. The V and J genes are TRBV7-2 and TRBJ2-1; D is tentatively TRBD1 or TRBD2 (5 bases each). The sequencing used PBMCs from the stem cell graft donor, collected from the stem cell graft. The receptor's source is a human donor who donated a stem cell graft to a child with aplastic anemia. CDR3 coding DNA: TGTGCCAGCAGCTCACTTAGGTGGGGGAAGCAGTTCTTC. Protein: CASSSLRWGKQFF.